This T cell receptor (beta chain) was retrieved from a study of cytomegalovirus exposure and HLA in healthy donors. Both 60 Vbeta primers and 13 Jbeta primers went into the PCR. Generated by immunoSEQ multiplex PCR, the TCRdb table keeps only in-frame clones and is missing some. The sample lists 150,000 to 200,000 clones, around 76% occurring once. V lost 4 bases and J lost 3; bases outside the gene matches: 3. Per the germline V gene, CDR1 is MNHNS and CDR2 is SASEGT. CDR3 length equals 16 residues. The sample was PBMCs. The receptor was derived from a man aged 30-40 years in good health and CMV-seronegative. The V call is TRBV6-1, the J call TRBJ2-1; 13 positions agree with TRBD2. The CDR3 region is CASSVGLAGRYNEQFF. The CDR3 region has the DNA TGTGCCAGCAGTGTGGGACTAGCGGGACGCTACAATGAGCAGTTCTTC.